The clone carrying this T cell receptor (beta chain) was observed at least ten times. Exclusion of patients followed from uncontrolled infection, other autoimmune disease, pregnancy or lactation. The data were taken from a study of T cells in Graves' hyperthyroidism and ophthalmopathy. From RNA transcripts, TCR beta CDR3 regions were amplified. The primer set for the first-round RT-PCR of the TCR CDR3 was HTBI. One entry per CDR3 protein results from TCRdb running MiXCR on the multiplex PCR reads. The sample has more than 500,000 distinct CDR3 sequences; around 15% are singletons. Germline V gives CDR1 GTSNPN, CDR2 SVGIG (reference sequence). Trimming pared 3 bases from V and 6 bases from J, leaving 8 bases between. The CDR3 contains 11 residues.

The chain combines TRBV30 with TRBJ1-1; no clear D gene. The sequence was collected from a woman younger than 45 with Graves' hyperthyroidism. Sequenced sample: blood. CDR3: CAWRAAPEAFF. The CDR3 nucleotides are TGTGCCTGGAGGGCAGCCCCTGAAGCTTTCTTT. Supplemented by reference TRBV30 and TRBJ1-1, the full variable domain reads SQTIHQWPATLVQPVGSPLSLECTVEGTSNPNLYWYRQAAGRGLQLLFYSVGIGQISSEVPQNLSASRPQDRQFILSSKKLLLSDSGFYLCAWRAAPEAFFGQGTRLTVV.